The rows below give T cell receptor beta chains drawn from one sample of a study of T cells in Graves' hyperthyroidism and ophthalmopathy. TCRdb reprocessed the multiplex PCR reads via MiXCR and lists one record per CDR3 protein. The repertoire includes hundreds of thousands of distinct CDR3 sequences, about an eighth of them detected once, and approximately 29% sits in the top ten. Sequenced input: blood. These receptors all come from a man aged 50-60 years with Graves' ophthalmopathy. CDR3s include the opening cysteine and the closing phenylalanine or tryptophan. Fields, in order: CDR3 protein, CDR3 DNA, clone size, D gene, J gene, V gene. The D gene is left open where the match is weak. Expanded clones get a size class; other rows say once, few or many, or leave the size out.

CDR3 protein: CASTRRGGDGYTF
CDR3 DNA: TGTGCCAGCACCCGCAGAGGCGGTGATGGCTACACCTTC
clone size: -
D gene: -
J gene: TRBJ1-2
V gene: TRBV27

CDR3 protein: CASSSIRGQGSYEQYF
CDR3 DNA: TGTGCCAGCAGCTCAATCCGGGGACAGGGCTCCTACGAGCAGTACTTC
clone size: many
D gene: TRBD1
J gene: TRBJ2-7
V gene: TRBV11-2

CDR3 protein: CASSLVGGGPYNEQFF
CDR3 DNA: TGTGCCAGCAGCTTAGTAGGGGGGGGGCCTTACAATGAGCAGTTCTTC
clone size: many
D gene: -
J gene: TRBJ2-1
V gene: TRBV7-8

CDR3 protein: CASSVAVTGELFF
CDR3 DNA: TGTGCCAGCAGTGTAGCGGTCACCGGGGAGCTGTTTTTT
clone size: many
D gene: -
J gene: TRBJ2-2
V gene: TRBV28

CDR3 protein: CASSQPAISGNTIYF
CDR3 DNA: TGTGCCAGCAGCCAACCGGCCATCTCTGGAAACACCATATATTTT
clone size: many
D gene: -
J gene: TRBJ1-3
V gene: TRBV3-1

CDR3 protein: CASSQFQGADTQYF
CDR3 DNA: TGCGCCAGCAGCCAGTTCCAGGGTGCAGATACGCAGTATTTT
clone size: many
D gene: -
J gene: TRBJ2-3
V gene: TRBV5-1

CDR3 protein: CAISVGQGDTEAFF
CDR3 DNA: TGTGCCATCAGTGTGGGACAGGGAGACACTGAAGCTTTCTTT
clone size: many
D gene: TRBD1
J gene: TRBJ1-1
V gene: TRBV10-3

CDR3 protein: CASGGLGGAVDEQFF
CDR3 DNA: TGTGCCAGCGGGGGGTTGGGAGGGGCTGTCGATGAGCAGTTCTTC
clone size: few
D gene: TRBD2
J gene: TRBJ2-1
V gene: TRBV9

CDR3 protein: CASSLEAGKTDTQYF
CDR3 DNA: TGCGCCAGCAGCTTGGAAGCGGGAAAAACAGATACGCAGTATTTT
clone size: -
D gene: TRBD2
J gene: TRBJ2-3
V gene: TRBV5-1

CDR3 protein: CATGDDNYEQYF
CDR3 DNA: TGTGCGACAGGGGATGATAATTACGAGCAGTACTTC
clone size: many
D gene: TRBD1
J gene: TRBJ2-7
V gene: TRBV7-9

CDR3 protein: CASSFRRNEQFF
CDR3 DNA: TGTGCCAGCAGTTTTAGACGCAATGAGCAGTTCTTC
clone size: many
D gene: -
J gene: TRBJ2-1
V gene: TRBV28

CDR3 protein: CASSQGVAGFWETQYF
CDR3 DNA: TGCGCCAGCAGCCAAGGCGTAGCGGGATTCTGGGAGACCCAGTACTTC
clone size: -
D gene: TRBD2
J gene: TRBJ2-5
V gene: TRBV4-1

CDR3 protein: CASSVDGQGRNTEAFF
CDR3 DNA: TGTGCCAGCAGCGTAGATGGACAGGGGAGGAACACTGAAGCTTTCTTT
clone size: -
D gene: TRBD1
J gene: TRBJ1-1
V gene: TRBV9

CDR3 protein: CASSRLAGDRIYEQYF
CDR3 DNA: TGTGCCAGCAGCAGACTAGCGGGAGATCGTATCTACGAGCAGTACTTC
clone size: few
D gene: TRBD2
J gene: TRBJ2-7
V gene: TRBV11-2

CDR3 protein: CASINEENTEAFF
CDR3 DNA: TGTGCCAGCATTAACGAGGAGAACACTGAAGCTTTCTTT
clone size: many
D gene: -
J gene: TRBJ1-1
V gene: TRBV12-3/TRBV12-4

CDR3 protein: CAWRASSNTQYF
CDR3 DNA: TGTGCCTGGAGGGCTAGCTCGAATACGCAGTATTTT
clone size: many
D gene: -
J gene: TRBJ2-3
V gene: TRBV30

CDR3 protein: CASISNADTQYF
CDR3 DNA: TGTGCCAGCATCTCGAATGCAGATACGCAGTATTTT
clone size: many
D gene: -
J gene: TRBJ2-3
V gene: TRBV2

CDR3 protein: CASQATGLNTEAFF
CDR3 DNA: TGTGCCAGCCAAGCGACAGGCTTAAACACTGAAGCTTTCTTT
clone size: many
D gene: -
J gene: TRBJ1-1
V gene: TRBV7-9

CDR3 protein: CASSEFGSLTSYEQYF
CDR3 DNA: TGTGCCAGCAGTGAATTCGGCAGCCTTACCTCCTACGAGCAGTACTTC
clone size: many
D gene: -
J gene: TRBJ2-7
V gene: TRBV2

CDR3 protein: CASSQQGTMNTGAFF
CDR3 DNA: TGTGCCAGCAGCCAACAGGGGACCATGAACACTGGAGCTTTCTTT
clone size: -
D gene: TRBD1
J gene: TRBJ1-1
V gene: TRBV7-9

CDR3 protein: CASSLGGTQPDAQYF
CDR3 DNA: TGTGCCAGCAGCTTAGGAGGGACCCAACCGGACGCCCAGTACTTC
clone size: many
D gene: -
J gene: TRBJ2-5
V gene: TRBV7-2

CDR3 protein: CASSLVTLQETQYF
CDR3 DNA: TGTGCCAGCAGCTTAGTGACACTCCAAGAGACCCAGTACTTC
clone size: -
D gene: -
J gene: TRBJ2-5
V gene: TRBV7-2

CDR3 protein: CASIPNVGRGGYTF
CDR3 DNA: TGTGCCAGCATCCCTAATGTGGGGAGAGGTGGCTACACCTTC
clone size: -
D gene: -
J gene: TRBJ1-2
V gene: TRBV25-1

CDR3 protein: CSAKKAGLAHEQFF
CDR3 DNA: TGCAGTGCTAAAAAAGCGGGTCTCGCTCATGAGCAGTTCTTC
clone size: many
D gene: -
J gene: TRBJ2-1
V gene: TRBV20-1

CDR3 protein: CASRWDRGMNTEAFF
CDR3 DNA: TGTGCCAGCAGGTGGGACAGGGGAATGAACACTGAAGCTTTCTTT
clone size: -
D gene: TRBD1
J gene: TRBJ1-1
V gene: TRBV27

CDR3 protein: CASSFRRGEGEAFF
CDR3 DNA: TGTGCCAGCAGCTTTAGGAGAGGGGAGGGTGAAGCTTTCTTT
clone size: -
D gene: -
J gene: TRBJ1-1
V gene: TRBV11-1

CDR3 protein: CASGSRTQYF
CDR3 DNA: TGTGCCAGCGGCTCCCGGACCCAGTACTTC
clone size: few
D gene: -
J gene: TRBJ2-5
V gene: TRBV27

CDR3 protein: CSVGGWDGGSRNYGYTF
CDR3 DNA: TGCAGCGTTGGGGGCTGGGATGGGGGTTCAAGAAACTATGGCTACACCTTC
clone size: -
D gene: -
J gene: TRBJ1-2
V gene: TRBV29-1

CDR3 protein: CASSPLAADTEAFF
CDR3 DNA: TGTGCCAGCAGTCCGTTGGCGGCAGACACTGAAGCTTTCTTT
clone size: -
D gene: -
J gene: TRBJ1-1
V gene: TRBV3-1

CDR3 protein: CASVQTGTSGIGEQFF
CDR3 DNA: TGTGCCAGCGTCCAAACCGGGACTAGCGGGATCGGTGAGCAGTTCTTC
clone size: many
D gene: TRBD2
J gene: TRBJ2-1
V gene: TRBV7-8

CDR3 protein: CASSLGLRRPEPRHGYTF
CDR3 DNA: TGTGCCAGCAGCTTAGGCTTGAGACGGCCTGAACCGAGGCATGGCTACACCTTC
clone size: many
D gene: -
J gene: TRBJ1-2
V gene: TRBV11-2

CDR3 protein: CSVVLVGNSNQPQHF
CDR3 DNA: TGCAGCGTTGTTTTGGTTGGGAATAGCAATCAGCCCCAGCATTTT
clone size: many
D gene: -
J gene: TRBJ1-5
V gene: TRBV29-1

CDR3 protein: CASSRSRFGRRYKETQYF
CDR3 DNA: TGTGCCAGCAGCCGCTCGCGTTTTGGGAGAAGATACAAAGAGACCCAGTACTTC
clone size: -
D gene: -
J gene: TRBJ2-5
V gene: TRBV7-8

CDR3 protein: CSARSRLAGGYNEQFF
CDR3 DNA: TGCAGTGCTAGATCCCGGCTAGCGGGAGGGTACAATGAGCAGTTCTTC
clone size: many
D gene: TRBD2
J gene: TRBJ2-1
V gene: TRBV20-1

CDR3 protein: CASSLSNPDTQYF
CDR3 DNA: TGTGCCAGCAGTTTGAGCAATCCAGATACGCAGTATTTT
clone size: few
D gene: -
J gene: TRBJ2-3
V gene: TRBV12-3/TRBV12-4

CDR3 protein: CASSPWARAYEQYF
CDR3 DNA: TGTGCCAGCAGCCCGTGGGCCCGCGCCTACGAGCAGTACTTC
clone size: many
D gene: -
J gene: TRBJ2-7
V gene: TRBV27

CDR3 protein: CSARRHGKTSTDTQYF
CDR3 DNA: TGCAGCGCAAGGCGCCACGGGAAGACTAGCACAGATACGCAGTATTTT
clone size: many
D gene: -
J gene: TRBJ2-3
V gene: TRBV29-1

CDR3 protein: CASSSAGQGEQFF
CDR3 DNA: TGTGCCAGCAGTTCCGCCGGACAGGGAGAGCAGTTCTTC
clone size: -
D gene: TRBD1
J gene: TRBJ2-1
V gene: TRBV6-2/TRBV6-3

CDR3 protein: CASSFGPGVAIQYF
CDR3 DNA: TGCGCCAGCAGCTTTGGTCCGGGGGTGGCCATTCAGTACTTC
clone size: few
D gene: -
J gene: TRBJ2-4
V gene: TRBV5-1

CDR3 protein: CASSHRLGTETQYF
CDR3 DNA: TGTGCCAGCAGCCATCGACTAGGAACAGAGACCCAGTACTTC
clone size: many
D gene: -
J gene: TRBJ2-5
V gene: TRBV13

CDR3 protein: CASQRQQYNEQFF
CDR3 DNA: TGTGCCAGCCAGCGTCAGCAATACAATGAGCAGTTCTTC
clone size: many
D gene: -
J gene: TRBJ2-1
V gene: TRBV12-3/TRBV12-4

CDR3 protein: CASRPRGSTEAFF
CDR3 DNA: TGTGCCAGCAGGCCTCGGGGAAGCACTGAAGCTTTCTTT
clone size: -
D gene: -
J gene: TRBJ1-1
V gene: TRBV12-3/TRBV12-4

CDR3 protein: CASNTLAGELFF
CDR3 DNA: TGTGCCAGCAACACCTTAGCGGGAGAATTGTTCTTC
clone size: -
D gene: TRBD2
J gene: TRBJ2-1
V gene: TRBV5-6

CDR3 protein: CASSYPAGVEFF
CDR3 DNA: TGTGCCAGCAGTTACCCCGCAGGGGTCGAGTTCTTC
clone size: few
D gene: -
J gene: TRBJ2-1
V gene: TRBV6-6

CDR3 protein: CASSLGREDSYEQYF
CDR3 DNA: TGTGCCAGCAGTCTGGGGCGGGAGGACTCCTACGAGCAGTACTTC
clone size: -
D gene: TRBD2
J gene: TRBJ2-7
V gene: TRBV28

CDR3 protein: CASSTSAGGSYEQYF
CDR3 DNA: TGTGCCAGTAGTACTTCGGCAGGGGGCTCCTACGAGCAGTACTTC
clone size: few
D gene: TRBD1
J gene: TRBJ2-7
V gene: TRBV19

CDR3 protein: CASSPPGREDPNEQFF
CDR3 DNA: TGTGCCAGCAGCCCTCCTGGGCGGGAGGATCCCAATGAGCAGTTCTTC
clone size: many
D gene: TRBD2
J gene: TRBJ2-1
V gene: TRBV7-3

CDR3 protein: CASRAGTSGRNYEQYF
CDR3 DNA: TGTGCCAGCAGGGCTGGGACTAGCGGGAGGAACTACGAGCAGTACTTC
clone size: many
D gene: TRBD2
J gene: TRBJ2-7
V gene: TRBV28

CDR3 protein: CASSNRDRASYEQYF
CDR3 DNA: TGTGCCAGCAGTAACCGGGACAGGGCTTCTTACGAGCAGTACTTC
clone size: few
D gene: TRBD1
J gene: TRBJ2-7
V gene: TRBV6-1

CDR3 protein: CASSYSTLDRVDTEAFF
CDR3 DNA: TGTGCCAGCAGTTACTCAACCCTCGACAGGGTAGACACTGAAGCTTTCTTT
clone size: -
D gene: TRBD1
J gene: TRBJ1-1
V gene: TRBV6-5

CDR3 protein: CASSPGLAGVSTQYF
CDR3 DNA: TGTGCCAGCAGCCCGGGACTAGCGGGAGTATCCACGCAGTATTTT
clone size: many
D gene: TRBD2
J gene: TRBJ2-3
V gene: TRBV12-3/TRBV12-4

CDR3 protein: CSATTPRGGYEQYF
CDR3 DNA: TGCAGTGCTACGACCCCTCGCGGGGGCTACGAGCAGTACTTC
clone size: many
D gene: TRBD2
J gene: TRBJ2-7
V gene: TRBV20-1

CDR3 protein: CSVGVSAGVQHEQFF
CDR3 DNA: TGCAGCGTTGGAGTTTCGGCAGGGGTTCAGCATGAGCAGTTCTTC
clone size: many
D gene: -
J gene: TRBJ2-1
V gene: TRBV29-1

CDR3 protein: CASSLEGSEEQFF
CDR3 DNA: TGTGCCAGCAGCTTAGAAGGGAGTGAAGAGCAGTTCTTC
clone size: -
D gene: -
J gene: TRBJ2-1
V gene: TRBV11-3